What follows describes a single TCR beta chain. The antigen it binds to is not known. Within one base of it there is no much larger clone, and no base qualities were kept. Each collaborating institution followed its own protocols to collect whole blood in K2EDTA tubes. For TCRbeta analysis, collaborators shipped samples in one of three forms: frozen whole blood, isolated PBMCs, or DNA extracted from either of those sample types. Trimming accounts for 0 bases at V and 5 bases at J, while the number of junction bases matched to no gene is 1. Sequences SEHNR (CDR1) and FQNEAQ (CDR2) are obtained from the germline V gene (reference sequence). The CDR3, cysteine through phenylalanine, is 15 amino acids long. The only DNA kept is the CDR3, 45 bases in frame from the first base. This entry comes from a study of blood T cell repertoires in COVID-19 (dated by TCRdb to the early 2020s). A note on the overall study: The collaborator samples originated in the United States, Italy and Spain and spanned the acute and convalescent phases of COVID-19. The material from the prospective study consisted of cDNA or gDNA derived from T cells, B-cell-depleted T cells, or PBMCs. Subjects who had been exposed to COVID-19, were actively infected with it, or had recovered from it provided the deeply sampled blood TCRbeta repertoires that made up the dataset. A freely available public database, intended as a resource for researchers studying the immune response to SARS-CoV-2, is where the repertoires were released. The samples were drawn from two sources: the first 160 participants of the ongoing ImmuneRACE study, and 1,000 to 1,500 subjects contributed by 6 global collaborators. Nearly every sample came with metadata listing a de-identified subject ID, COVID-19 status, age in years and sex. Where HLA class I and class II types were available, the types were taken from metadata supplied by the sample provider, not from assay-based typing. Overall results and qualifications from the work: The amount of clinical and demographic metadata varied by source and participant and was provided uncurated.

TCRbeta CDR3 regions were amplified from genomic DNA using the immunoSEQ Assay, a bias-controlled multiplex PCR. In the paper's pipeline: The number of nucleated cells in each sample was estimated from the amplification of reference gene primers within the assay. To quantify the absolute abundance of each unique TCRbeta CDR3 rearrangement, sequence reads were collapsed and filtered. For each sample, productive Simpson clonality was calculated as the square root of Simpson's diversity index across productive rearrangements. TCRdb limited this immuneACCESS table to in-frame rearrangements with V and J called. A share of clones is missing; checked studies link under half to unresolved V genes, and the rest is unexplained. That table gives V, J and clone size, and the DNA gave D and trimming. This sample lists 150,000 to 200,000 clones; 86% were detected once. Less than 3.5% of the sample lies in the top ten.

The receptor comes from a man aged 65 to 79 with acute or convalescent COVID-19. This sequence uses TRBV7-9 and TRBJ1-6; TRBD1 matches 7 bases in the middle. Sample: peripheral blood. The nucleotides are TGTGCCAGCAGCTTAGCCGGGACAGATAATTCACCCCTCCACTTT. Its protein product is CASSLAGTDNSPLHF. Outside the CDR3, residues come from the reference TRBV7-9 and TRBJ1-6 proteins, so the full variable domain is: DTGVSQNPRHKITKRGQNVTFRCDPISEHNRLYWYRQTLGQGPEFLTYFQNEAQLEKSRLLSDRFSAERPKGSFSTLEIQRTEQGDSAMYLCASSLAGTDNSPLHFGNGTRLTVT.